These 16 T cell receptor beta chains share one sample of origin, sequenced in a study of blood T cell repertoires in COVID-19. The repertoire was sequenced with immunoSEQ multiplex PCR; TCRdb's copy has only in-frame clones and lacks some. In the table there are over 120,000 clones, around 78% of which are singletons. The sequenced sample was peripheral blood. The receptors were gathered from a woman aged 55-75 years with acute or convalescent COVID-19.

J is TRBJ2-3 and V is TRBV11-3; 8 nucleotides match TRBD2. The V and J ends lost 6 bases and 3 bases, in that order; junction bases with no gene match: 11. In germline, CDR1 is SGHNT, CDR2 YENEEA. The CDR3 extends over 16 amino acids. The chain's CDR3 is CASSTRVAGKTDTQYF. The DNA for the CDR3 is TGTGCCAGCAGTACCCGGGTAGCGGGAAAGACAGATACGCAGTATTTT.

The rearrangement joins TRBV27 to TRBJ1-4, with D uncertain. The CDR3 is 15 residues long. Deletions cut 10 bases from V and 9 bases from J, with 24 bases between. Germline CDR1 and CDR2: MNHEY and SMNVEV (reference sequence). This CDR3 is CATLSWEESLKKLFF. CDR3 in DNA: TGTGCCACCCTCTCATGGGAGGAAAGCTTGAAAAAACTGTTTTTT.

This sequence joins TRBV7-3 and TRBJ2-3; the match to TRBD2 covers 10 bases. The CDR3 is made up of 16 amino acids. With 4 bases clipped from V and 5 bases from J, the junction kept 9 bases outside the gene matches. Germline V gene data show CDR1 as SGHTA and CDR2 as FQGTGA. CDR3 DNA: TGTGCCAGCAGCTCCCAAGCGGGAGGGCAAGGAGATACGCAGTATTTT. This gives the protein CASSSQAGGQGDTQYF.

V gene TRBV5-1 combines with J gene TRBJ2-7; possible D gene TRBD1, 6 bases. CDR1 is SGHRS and CDR2 is YFSETQ in the germline V gene. V dropped 6 bases and J dropped 3 bases, with 13 bases sitting between them. The CDR3 sequence is 13 residues long. This chain's CDR3 is CASKRDTNYEQYF. For the CDR3, the DNA is TGCGCCAGCAAACGGGACACCAACTACGAGCAGTACTTC.

V usage is TRBV28 and J usage is TRBJ1-2; 7 bases line up with TRBD1. Germline V gene sequence: CDR1 MDHEN, CDR2 SYDVKM. This CDR3 region has 12 residues. The V and J ends lost 6 bases and 7 bases, in that order; junction bases with no gene match: 5. DNA of the CDR3: TGTGCCAGCAGCGGACAGGAGTTTGGCTACACCTTC. The encoded protein is CASSGQEFGYTF.

This chain links TRBV20-1 with TRBJ1-2; a weak D match, TRBD1 (5 bases). The CDR3 covers 11 residues. V gave up 5 bases and J gave up 4 bases, with 8 bases separating them. CDR1 is DFQATT and CDR2 is SNEGSKA in the germline V gene (reference sequence). CDR3 loop: CSALDSYGYTF. CDR3 nucleotide sequence: TGCAGTGCTCTAGACAGCTATGGCTACACCTTC.

This clone was seen more than once but under ten times. The chain has TRBV6-5 and TRBJ1-2; D is ambiguous. The germline V and J ends were trimmed by 0 bases and 2 bases, with 7 bases remaining between them. There are 14 residues in the CDR3. From germline, CDR1 is MNHEY and CDR2 SVGAGI. CDR3 loop: CASSYSWQNYGYTF. The CDR3 DNA is TGTGCCAGCAGTTACTCGTGGCAGAACTATGGCTACACCTTC.

The J gene is TRBJ2-1, the V gene TRBV5-4, with 8 positions matching TRBD1. Germline CDR1 reads SGHNT; CDR2 reads YYREEE (reference sequence). V gave up 4 bases and J gave up 0 bases; unmatched junction bases: 3. CDR3 size: 15 residues. The CDR3 loop is CASSNGTGSYNEQFF. The CDR3 nucleotides are TGTGCCAGCAGCAACGGGACAGGCTCCTACAATGAGCAGTTCTTC.

V gene TRBV12-3 or TRBV12-4 combines with J gene TRBJ2-7; tentatively, D is TRBD2 (6 bases). With 6 bases removed from V and 5 bases from J, the gap between germline ends came to 14 bases. The CDR3 loop spans 13 amino acids. The CDR3 DNA reads as TGTGCCAGCAGGGGGGGTCGGGGCGACGAGCAGTACTTC. This codes for CASRGGRGDEQYF.

This chain connects TRBV5-1 to TRBJ2-2; TRBD1 might be the D (7 bases). With 5 bases removed from V and 4 bases from J, the gap between germline ends came to 9 bases. This CDR3 is built from 13 residues. Germline lookup yields CDR1 SGHRS and CDR2 YFSETQ. The DNA for the CDR3 is TGCGCCAGCAGGGAGGGGGCCACCGGGGAGCTGTTTTTT. This codes for CASREGATGELFF.

The chain uses TRBV6-5 and TRBJ1-4, with a weak D call TRBD1 (5 bases). From germline, CDR1 is MNHEY and CDR2 SVGAGI. The CDR3 runs to 15 residues. V lost 7 bases, J lost 0 bases, and 12 bases lay in between. The CDR3, as DNA: TGTGCCAGCATCAGGGAATTGGCAACTAATGAAAAACTGTTTTTT. It is translated as CASIRELATNEKLFF.

J is TRBJ2-2 and V is TRBV28; 7 nucleotides line up with TRBD1. CDR3 length: 15 residues. Germline assignment: CDR1 MDHEN and CDR2 SYDVKM. The ends lost 6 bases at V and 0 bases at J; junction bases unmatched: 4. CDR3 DNA: TGTGCCAGCAGATTAACAGGGGCGAACACCGGGGAGCTGTTTTTT. This translates into CASRLTGANTGELFF.

This chain's CDR3 is CASSRGQHPRGYTF. The CDR3 nucleotides read TGTGCCAGCAGCCGGGGACAGCACCCGAGGGGCTACACCTTC. The chain links TRBV27 to TRBJ1-2; 7 bases are a match to TRBD1. Germline loops: CDR1 MNHEY, CDR2 SMNVEV (reference sequence). There are 14 residues in the CDR3. The junction had 12 bases not matched to a gene; V was cut back by 6 bases and J by 8 bases.

This chain uses TRBV6-4 with TRBJ1-2, with 7 bases fitting TRBD1. The V gene end was trimmed by 4 bases and the J gene end by 5 bases; junction bases not matched to a gene: 13. Germline-derived CDR1 and CDR2 are MRHNA and SNTAGT. The CDR3 loop spans 16 amino acids. The CDR3 DNA is TGTGCCAGCAGTGGGTTCTCTGCCGGCAGGGGGTATGGCTACACCTTC. Amino acid sequence: CASSGFSAGRGYGYTF.

V is TRBV10-3 and J is TRBJ2-3; D is perhaps TRBD2 (6 bases). V gave up 0 bases and J gave up 6 bases, with 13 bases separating them. Germline V CDR1 and CDR2: ENHRY, SYGVKD. The length of the CDR3 is 15 residues. CDR3 loop: CAISESLAGGDTQYF. The CDR3, as DNA: TGTGCCATCAGTGAGTCTCTAGCTGGGGGGGATACGCAGTATTTT.

The chain employs TRBV7-6 and TRBJ1-6; TRBD1 aligns across 7 bases. The V segment lost 5 bases and the J segment 10 bases; nucleotides outside the gene matches: 14. Germline V gives CDR1 SGHVS, CDR2 FNYEAQ. The CDR3 spans 16 residues. This CDR3 is CASSPKTGFGDSPLHF. The CDR3 DNA reads TGTGCCAGCAGCCCCAAGACAGGGTTCGGAGACTCACCCCTCCACTTT.